Sequencing of this TCR beta chain was carried out in a study of blood T cell repertoires in COVID-19. Turning to the study itself: PBMCs, B-cell-depleted T cells, or T cells were the source of the cDNA or gDNA that made up the material.

Original handling: Reference gene primer amplification in the assay estimated nucleated cell counts. Repertoires were generated with immunoSEQ multiplex PCR, while TCRdb's copy carries only in-frame clones and drops some. V, J and clone size were drawn from that table, and D and trimming were deduced from the DNA. The table lists 150,000 to 200,000 clones, approximately 86% of them singletons. Trimming removed 0 bases from V and 3 bases from J, with 12 bases in between. CDR1 and CDR2 (germline): LGHNA, YNFKEQ. The CDR3 is 16 amino acids. This clonotype originated in a woman aged 40 to 50 with COVID-19, enrolled during active disease. Material for sequencing was peripheral blood. The chain combines TRBV4-2 with TRBJ2-4, with D possibly being TRBD2 (6 bases). The CDR3 nucleotides are TGTGCCAGCAGCCAAGAGAGCTCGCGGGGCAAAAACATTCAGTACTTC. Translation gives CASSQESSRGKNIQYF.